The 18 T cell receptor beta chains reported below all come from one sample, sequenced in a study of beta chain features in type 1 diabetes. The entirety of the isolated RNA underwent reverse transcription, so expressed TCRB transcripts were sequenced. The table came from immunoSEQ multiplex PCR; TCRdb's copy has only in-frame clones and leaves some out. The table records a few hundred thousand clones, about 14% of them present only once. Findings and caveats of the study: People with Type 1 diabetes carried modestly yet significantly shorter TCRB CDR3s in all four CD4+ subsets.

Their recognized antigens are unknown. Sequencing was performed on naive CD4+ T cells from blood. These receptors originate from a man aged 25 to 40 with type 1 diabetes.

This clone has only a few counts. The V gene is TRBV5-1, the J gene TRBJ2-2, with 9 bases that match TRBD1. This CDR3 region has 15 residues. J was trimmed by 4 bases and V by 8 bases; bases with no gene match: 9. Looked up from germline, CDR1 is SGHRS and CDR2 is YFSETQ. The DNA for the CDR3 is TGCGCCAGTCAAGCCGGGACAGGGAGCACCGGGGAGCTGTTTTTT. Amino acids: CASQAGTGSTGELFF.

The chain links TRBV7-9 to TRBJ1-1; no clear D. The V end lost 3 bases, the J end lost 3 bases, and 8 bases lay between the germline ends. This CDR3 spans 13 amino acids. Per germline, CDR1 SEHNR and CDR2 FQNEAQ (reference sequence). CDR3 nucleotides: TGTGCCAGCAGCTTCGCGGGAGACACTGAAGCTTTCTTT. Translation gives CASSFAGDTEAFF.

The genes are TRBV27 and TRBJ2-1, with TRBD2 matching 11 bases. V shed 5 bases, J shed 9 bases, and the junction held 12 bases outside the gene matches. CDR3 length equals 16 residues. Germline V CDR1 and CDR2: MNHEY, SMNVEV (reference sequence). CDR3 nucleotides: TGTGCCAGCAGTACCAGGGGACTAGCGGCGGATGGTGAGCAGTTCTTC. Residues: CASSTRGLAADGEQFF.

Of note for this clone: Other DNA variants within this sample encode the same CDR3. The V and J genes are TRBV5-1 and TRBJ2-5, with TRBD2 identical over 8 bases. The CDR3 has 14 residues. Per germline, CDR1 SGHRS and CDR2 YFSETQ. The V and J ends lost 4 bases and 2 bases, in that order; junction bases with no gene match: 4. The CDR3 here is CASSLGGAQETQYF. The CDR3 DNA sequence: TGCGCCAGCAGCCTCGGGGGGGCTCAAGAGACCCAGTACTTC.

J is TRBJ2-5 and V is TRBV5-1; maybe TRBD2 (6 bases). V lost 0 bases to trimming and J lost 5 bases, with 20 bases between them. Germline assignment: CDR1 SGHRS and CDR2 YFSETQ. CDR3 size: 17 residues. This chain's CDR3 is CASSLDGRAGLGETQYF. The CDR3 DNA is TGCGCCAGCAGCTTGGATGGGCGGGCGGGACTGGGGGAGACCCAGTACTTC.

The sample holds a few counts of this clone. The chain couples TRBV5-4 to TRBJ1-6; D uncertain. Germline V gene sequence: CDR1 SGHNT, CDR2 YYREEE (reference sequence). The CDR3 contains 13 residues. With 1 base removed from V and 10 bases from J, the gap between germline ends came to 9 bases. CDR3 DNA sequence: TGTGCCAGCAGCTTGAGCGGGGTATCACCCCTCCACTTT. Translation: CASSLSGVSPLHF.

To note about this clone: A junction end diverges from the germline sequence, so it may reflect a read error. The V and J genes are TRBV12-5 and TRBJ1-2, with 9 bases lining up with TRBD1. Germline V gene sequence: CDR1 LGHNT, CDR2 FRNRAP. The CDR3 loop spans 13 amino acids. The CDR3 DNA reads TGTGCTAGTGCTTTGGGACAGGGTGGTGGCTACACCTTC. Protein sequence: CASALGQGGGYTF.

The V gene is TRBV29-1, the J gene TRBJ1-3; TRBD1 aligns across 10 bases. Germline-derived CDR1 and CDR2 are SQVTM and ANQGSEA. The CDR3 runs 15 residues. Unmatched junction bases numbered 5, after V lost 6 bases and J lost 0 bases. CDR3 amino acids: CSVARTGGSGNTIYF. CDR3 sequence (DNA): TGCAGCGTCGCACGGACAGGGGGCTCTGGAAACACCATATATTTT.

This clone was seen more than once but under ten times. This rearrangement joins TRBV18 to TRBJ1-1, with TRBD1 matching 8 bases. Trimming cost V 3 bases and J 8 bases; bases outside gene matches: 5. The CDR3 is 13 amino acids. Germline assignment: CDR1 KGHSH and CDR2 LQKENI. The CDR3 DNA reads TGTGCCAGCTCACCTACTGACAGGGGAGAAGCTTTCTTT. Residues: CASSPTDRGEAFF. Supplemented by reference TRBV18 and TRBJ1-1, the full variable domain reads NAGVMQNPRHLVRRRGQEARLRCSPMKGHSHVYWYRQLPEEGLKFMVYLQKENIIDESGMPKERFSAEFPKEGPSILRIQQVVRGDSAAYFCASSPTDRGEAFFGQGTRLTVV.

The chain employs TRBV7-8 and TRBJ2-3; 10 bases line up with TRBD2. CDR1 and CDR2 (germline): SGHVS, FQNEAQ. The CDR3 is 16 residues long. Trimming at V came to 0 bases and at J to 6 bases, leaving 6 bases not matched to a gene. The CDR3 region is CASSLALSGGADTQYF. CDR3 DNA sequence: TGTGCCAGCAGCTTAGCGCTCAGCGGGGGGGCGGATACGCAGTATTTT. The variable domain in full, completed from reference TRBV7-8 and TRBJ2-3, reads GAGVSQSPRYKVAKRGQDVALRCDPISGHVSLFWYQQALGQGPEFLTYFQNEAQLDKSGLPSDRFFAERPEGSVSTLKIQRTQQEDSAVYLCASSLALSGGADTQYFGPGTRLTVL.

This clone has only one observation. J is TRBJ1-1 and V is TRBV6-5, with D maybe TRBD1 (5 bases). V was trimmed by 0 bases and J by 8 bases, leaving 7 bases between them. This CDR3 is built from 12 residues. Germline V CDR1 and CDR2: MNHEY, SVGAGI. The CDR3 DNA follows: TGTGCCAGCAGTTACTCGCGGGGCGAAGCTTTCTTT. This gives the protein CASSYSRGEAFF.

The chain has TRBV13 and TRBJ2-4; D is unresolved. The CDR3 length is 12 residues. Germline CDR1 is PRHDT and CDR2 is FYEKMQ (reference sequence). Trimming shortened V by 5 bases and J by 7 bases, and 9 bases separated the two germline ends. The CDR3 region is CASSNPLNIQYF. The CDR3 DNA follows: TGTGCCAGCAGCAATCCCCTGAACATTCAGTACTTC.

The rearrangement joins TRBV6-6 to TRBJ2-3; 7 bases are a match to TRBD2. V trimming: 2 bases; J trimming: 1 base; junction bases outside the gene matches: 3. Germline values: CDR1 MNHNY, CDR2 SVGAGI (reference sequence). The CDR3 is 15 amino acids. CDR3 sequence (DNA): TGTGCCAGCAGTTACGGTGCGGGGGGCACAGATACGCAGTATTTT. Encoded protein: CASSYGAGGTDTQYF.

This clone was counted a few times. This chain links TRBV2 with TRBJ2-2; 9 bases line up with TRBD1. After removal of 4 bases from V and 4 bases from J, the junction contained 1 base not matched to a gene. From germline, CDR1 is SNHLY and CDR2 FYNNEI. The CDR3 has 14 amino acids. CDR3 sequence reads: CASSGQGVTGELFF. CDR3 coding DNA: TGTGCCAGCAGTGGACAGGGGGTCACCGGGGAGCTGTTTTTT.

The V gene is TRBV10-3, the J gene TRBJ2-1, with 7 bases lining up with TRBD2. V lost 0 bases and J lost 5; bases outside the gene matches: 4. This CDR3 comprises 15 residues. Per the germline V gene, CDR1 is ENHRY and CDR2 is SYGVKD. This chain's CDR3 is CAISESGLADNEQFF. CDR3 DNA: TGTGCCATCAGTGAGTCGGGCCTAGCGGACAATGAGCAGTTCTTC.

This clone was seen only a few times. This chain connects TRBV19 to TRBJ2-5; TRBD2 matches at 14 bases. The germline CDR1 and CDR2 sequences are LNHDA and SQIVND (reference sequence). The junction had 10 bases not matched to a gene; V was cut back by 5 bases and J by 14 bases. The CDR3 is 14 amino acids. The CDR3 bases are TGTGCCAGTAGTTCCGGGACTAGCGGGGGACTCGCCTACTTC. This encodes CASSSGTSGGLAYF.

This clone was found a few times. Here the CDR3 DNA reads TGTGCCAGCAGCCTCATTGGGCTAGCGGGAGGAAACATTCAGTACTTC. Translation gives CASSLIGLAGGNIQYF. This rearrangement joins TRBV21-1 to TRBJ2-4; the D segment call TRBD2 is taken from the table without a DNA check. TRBV21-1 constitutes a pseudogene. The CDR3 extends over 16 amino acids.

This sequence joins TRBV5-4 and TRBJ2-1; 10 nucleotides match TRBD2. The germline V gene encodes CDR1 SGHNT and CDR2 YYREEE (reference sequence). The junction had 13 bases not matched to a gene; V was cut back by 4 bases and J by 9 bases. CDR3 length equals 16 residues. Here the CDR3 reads CASSPRAGGGSVEQFF. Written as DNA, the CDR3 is TGTGCCAGCAGCCCTAGAGCGGGAGGGGGTTCGGTTGAGCAGTTCTTC.